This T cell receptor beta chain is from a study of blood T cells in healthy people across ages. This clonotype was counted a few times. Its target is unknown. Together with a sample-barcoded 5' primer, a J-beta primer mix was included in a second PCR lasting roughly 6 to 12 cycles. MiXCR, applied by TCRdb to the 5' RACE reads, yields one record per CDR3 protein. The data hold fewer than 900,000 distinct CDR3 sequences, with around half observed a single time. They isolated at least 7 million PBMCs from each sample. Points from the study as a whole: Greater diversity and more naive CD4+ cells were seen in long-lived donors than in aged donors. TCR beta diversity tracked closely with naive T cell percentage. PBMCs that were unsorted prevented a conclusive naive versus antigen-experienced comparison.

Trimming removed 0 bases from V and 1 base from J, with 6 bases in between. This CDR3 has 14 residues. The germline gives CDR1 MGHRA, CDR2 YSYEKL. Source material: blood. This chain joins TRBV4-1 and TRBJ1-2; D uncertain. The clonotype was recovered from a woman aged 55-69 years in good health. The CDR3 sequence is CASSQDRSNYGYTF. CDR3 DNA: TGCGCCAGCAGCCAAGACAGGAGTAACTATGGCTACACCTTC.